The clone carrying this T cell receptor beta chain appeared a few times. Its antigen is still unknown. The data originate from a study of CD8 T cells in ankylosing spondylitis. Study-wide results and limits: Several highly homologous variants formed a TCR beta motif that appeared characteristic of ankylosing spondylitis blood. The authors found the disease-linked clones to be CD8+ and relatively rare in peripheral blood. As reported, disease-linked clones showed significant enrichment in matched ankylosing spondylitis synovial fluid. Several of the motif variants were reported before in synovial fluid and blood from reactive arthritis.

Germline V gene data show CDR1 as LNHNV and CDR2 as YYDKDF (reference sequence). V was shortened by 3 bases and J by 9 bases, with 11 bases between the two germline ends. The CDR3 contains 12 residues. 5'-RACE, quantitative and with molecular barcodes, yielded the TCR beta libraries. TCRdb fed the 5' RACE reads into MiXCR, producing one record per CDR3 protein. The table lists approximately 400,000 distinct CDR3 sequences, about 15% of them singletons, with over 1% in the top ten. The receptor comes from a male donor with ankylosing spondylitis. V is TRBV15 and J is TRBJ1-2; D gene uncertain. Material for sequencing was blood, either unsorted or a sorted T cell fraction (not recorded which). This chain's CDR3 is CATSSTRFSYTF. CDR3 sequence (DNA): TGTGCCACCAGCAGCACCAGGTTTAGCTACACCTTC.